This TCR beta chain originates from a study of T cell responses to AZD1222 COVID-19 vaccine. Study-wide findings and caveats: Recipients of AZD1222 seropositive at baseline numbered only 6 or 7. After the peak T cell response, and only then, were repertoires sampled. At 160-218 and 743-854, vaccine-associated CD4 TCRs were dominant, and they spanned spike. Donors were largely white British and mainly female; clonal diversity was possibly underestimated.

Turning to this clone: The antigen is undetermined.

J gave up 7 bases and V 3 bases, and 9 bases lay outside the gene matches. The germline gives CDR1 SGHRS, CDR2 YFSETQ. CDR3 length equals 14 residues. Here immunoSEQ multiplex PCR was the method, and the copy in TCRdb shows in-frame clones only, minus some. The table records some 200,000 clones, approximately 94% of them present only once. This sequence originates from an adult in good health. The V gene is TRBV5-1, the J gene TRBJ2-5, with TRBD2 identical over 7 bases. The source was peripheral blood, collected on day 0 of MenACWY control vaccination. CDR3 protein: CASSSPGGSGTQYF. CDR3 bases: TGCGCCAGCAGCTCGCCGGGGGGATCGGGGACCCAGTACTTC.